This T cell receptor beta chain was recovered during a study of T cell responses to AZD1222 COVID-19 vaccine. As for the study in general: The study pooled second doses at about 4 or about 12 weeks. Study outcomes and limitations: At study baseline, merely several AZD1222 recipients were seropositive. Per reports, nearly half of all spike-specific TCRs target regions that are unmutated in variants.

Assay: immunoSEQ multiplex PCR; the TCRdb copy retains only in-frame clones and omits some. Of roughly 120,000 clones in the sample, about 89% were seen once. This CDR3 spans 12 amino acids. With V trimmed by 11 bases and J by 7 bases, 10 bases remained unmatched. Per germline, CDR1 SEHNR and CDR2 FQNEAQ (reference sequence). This clone was counted only a few times. Its antigen is as yet unknown. The sample was peripheral blood, taken on day 0 of AZD1222 vaccination. The J gene is TRBJ1-1, the V gene TRBV7-9; 7 nucleotides align to TRBD1. This sequence was found in an adult in good health. DNA for the CDR3: TGTGCCGGCTCCGGGACAGCTTTTGAAGCTTTCTTT. As protein: CAGSGTAFEAFF.